This is a list of T cell receptor beta chains from one sample in a study of blood T cell repertoires in COVID-19. Here immunoSEQ multiplex PCR was the method, and the copy in TCRdb shows in-frame clones only, minus some. The sample has more than 150,000 clones, 85% to 90% seen once; the top ten hold about 15%. The material sequenced was peripheral blood. The receptors originated from a woman between 40 and 55 years old with acute or convalescent COVID-19. Both conserved end residues are part of each CDR3. A D gene is named only where the DNA matches it firmly. Expanded clones get a size class; other rows say once, few or many, or leave the size out.

TGTGCCTGGAGGGCAGGGTTTAATTCACCCCTCCACTTT	CAWRAGFNSPLHF	TRBJ1-6	-	TRBV30	-
TGTGCCAGCAGCTTACTCGGACAGCCTGCAACTAATGAAAAACTGTTTTTT	CASSLLGQPATNEKLFF	TRBJ1-4	-	TRBV7-9	-
TGTGCCAGTAGGGAAGCTAGCGGGGGCTTCACAGATACGCAGTATTTT	CASREASGGFTDTQYF	TRBJ2-3	TRBD2	TRBV19	-
TGTGCCAGCAGCTTAATGGCCACCACAGATACGCAGTATTTT	CASSLMATTDTQYF	TRBJ2-3	-	TRBV7-3	-
TGCGCCAGCCGCTCGTGGGGGGAATCCTACGAGCAGTACTTC	CASRSWGESYEQYF	TRBJ2-7	-	TRBV5-1	once
TGCGCCAGCTACGGCGGGGGGGCTTCTGGGGCCAACGTCCTGACTTTC	CASYGGGASGANVLTF	TRBJ2-6	TRBD2	TRBV5-1	-
TGTGCCAGCAGCAGCCTATGGGGAGTTTATTGCGAGCAGTACTTC	CASSSLWGVYCEQYF	TRBJ2-7	-	TRBV21-1	-
TGTGCCAGTAGTATGGGGGGAAGTCAGCCCCAGCATTTT	CASSMGGSQPQHF	TRBJ1-5	-	TRBV19	-
TGCGCCAGCAGACAAGAAAGGCCCGGACAGGGGTCATCTCGGTGGGCTTTCTTT	CASRQERPGQGSSRWAFF	TRBJ1-1	TRBD1	TRBV23-1	-
TGTGCCAGCTCACCCCAAGGCGGAGTTCCTAGCAATCAGCCCCAGCATTTT	CASSPQGGVPSNQPQHF	TRBJ1-5	-	TRBV18	-
TGTGCCAGCAGTTACGGGGGCCGTAATTCACCCCTCCACTTT	CASSYGGRNSPLHF	TRBJ1-6	-	TRBV6-5	-
TGCGCCAGCAGCGAGAACTCAGGTCCCTACGAGCAGTACTTC	CASSENSGPYEQYF	TRBJ2-7	-	TRBV5-1	once
TGTGCCAGCAGCCGGAGGGGATCTGGAAACACCATATATTTT	CASSRRGSGNTIYF	TRBJ1-3	-	TRBV7-2	-
TGTGCCAGCAGCCCTCGACGGACAGTGATTATCTTC	CASSPRRTVIIF	TRBJ1-2	-	TRBV4-2	-